The sequence of this T cell receptor beta chain was determined in a study of blood T cell repertoires in COVID-19. Turning to the study itself: Samples of COVID-19 (acute and convalescent) were obtained from the United States, Italy and Spain. In each case, the material was cDNA or gDNA derived from T cells, B-cell-depleted T cells, or PBMCs.

Patients of the Seattle cohort, enrolled during active infection, were followed longitudinally. CDR1 SNHLY and CDR2 FYNNEI come from the germline V gene. Trimming cost V 4 bases and J 13 bases, with 16 bases left between them. This CDR3 is built from 13 residues. Original data processing: Amplifying reference gene primers gave estimates of nucleated cell counts. The protocol was immunoSEQ multiplex PCR, while the TCRdb copy is restricted to in-frame clones and leaves out a portion. V and J calls and clone size come straight from that table; D and trimming were deduced from the DNA. The data hold roughly 200,000 clones, with roughly four fifths observed a single time.

This receptor was identified in a woman of 80 years or more with COVID-19, enrolled during active disease. The rearrangement joins TRBV2 to TRBJ2-2; D possibly corresponds to TRBD1 (6 bases). Sequencing was performed on peripheral blood. In DNA form, the CDR3 reads TGTGCCAGCAGTGGGCGACAGGATGGTGTGCTGTTTTTT. Amino acid sequence: CASSGRQDGVLFF. The complete variable domain, with remaining parts taken from reference TRBV2 and TRBJ2-2, reads EPEVTQTPSHQVTQMGQEVILRCVPISNHLYFYWYRQILGQKVEFLVSFYNNEISEKSEIFDDQFSVERPDGSNFTLKIRSTKLEDSAMYFCASSGRQDGVLFFGEGSRLTVL.